The 17 T cell receptor beta chains below all came from one sample that was sequenced in a study of T cell responses to AZD1222 COVID-19 vaccine. Profiled with immunoSEQ multiplex PCR; TCRdb holds only in-frame clones, not every one. The sample comprises about 270,000 clones, 90% to 95% of which are singletons, and roughly 0.6% rests with the top ten. Sample: peripheral blood, taken 28 days after the second AZD1222 dose. The receptor source for this set is an adult who received the AZD1222 COVID-19 vaccine.

In the case of this clone: Other DNA sequences from this sample encode an identical CDR3 as well. The rearrangement uses TRBV9 and TRBJ1-5, with D possibly being TRBD1 (6 bases). This CDR3 region has 16 residues. Germline V gene sequence: CDR1 SGDLS, CDR2 YYNGEE. V lost 0 bases to trimming and J lost 4 bases, with 14 bases between them. The CDR3 DNA reads TGTGCCAGCAGCGTAGGGCCCGAGGGGGGGAATCAGCCCCAGCATTTT. Its protein is CASSVGPEGGNQPQHF. Variable domain in full (rest from reference TRBV9 and TRBJ1-5): DSGVTQTPKHLITATGQRVTLRCSPRSGDLSVYWYQQSLDQGLQFLIQYYNGEERAKGNILERFSAQQFPDLHSELNLSSLELGDSALYFCASSVGPEGGNQPQHFGDGTRLSIL.

V and J are TRBV10-3 and TRBJ2-7; D is perhaps TRBD1 (5 bases). Germline assignment: CDR1 ENHRY and CDR2 SYGVKD. Trimming left V 6 bases short and J 4 bases short, with 13 bases between. The CDR3 runs 13 residues. The CDR3 sequence: CAISPGNKYEQYF. The CDR3 bases are TGTGCCATCAGCCCAGGGAATAAGTACGAGCAGTACTTC.

The CDR3 coding sequence is TGTGCCAGCAGTGTACGGGGGATCTCCAATGAAAAACTGTTTTTT. Encoded protein: CASSVRGISNEKLFF. This chain links TRBV6-2 or TRBV6-3 with TRBJ1-4; TRBD1 is a possible D gene (5 bases). The CDR3 consists of 15 residues. V lost 5 bases and J lost 5, with 15 bases in between. Per the germline V gene, CDR1 is MNHEY and CDR2 is SVGEGT.

This chain connects TRBV2 to TRBJ1-1; no firm D call. The CDR3 spans 12 residues. Trimming pared 4 bases from V and 7 bases from J, leaving 10 bases between. Germline assignment: CDR1 SNHLY and CDR2 FYNNEI. The CDR3 spells CASSVRVGEAFF. CDR3 DNA: TGTGCCAGCAGTGTTCGGGTAGGTGAAGCTTTCTTT.

The V call is TRBV7-3, the J call TRBJ2-1; 7 positions match TRBD2. The J segment lost 7 bases and the V segment lost 2 bases, leaving 5 bases of the junction unmatched. Germline loops: CDR1 SGHTA, CDR2 FQGTGA. The CDR3 loop spans 14 amino acids. CDR3 nucleotide sequence: TGTGCCAGCAGCTTAGGCGGGAGCTTAAATGAGCAGTTCTTC. As protein: CASSLGGSLNEQFF.

V is TRBV5-4 and J is TRBJ1-1; D uncertain. The CDR3 runs to 14 residues. Germline V CDR1 and CDR2: SGHNT, YYREEE (reference sequence). Trimming removed 1 base from V and 3 bases from J, with 10 bases in between. CDR3 bases: TGTGCCAGCAGCTTGACGAGATTCGACACTGAAGCTTTCTTT. Protein product: CASSLTRFDTEAFF.

J is TRBJ2-3 and V is TRBV5-1, with D tentatively TRBD1 (5 bases). The CDR3 loop spans 12 amino acids. CDR1 and CDR2 from the germline V gene are SGHRS and YFSETQ. Trimming cost V 3 bases and J 6 bases, with 8 bases left between them. For the CDR3, the DNA is TGCGCCAGCAGCTCACAGGAGGATACGCAGTATTTT. Translating gives CASSSQEDTQYF.

CDR3 residues: CASSQNSFPFYEQYF. Here the CDR3 DNA reads TGTGCCAGCAGCCAAAATAGCTTCCCCTTCTACGAGCAGTACTTC. The chain employs TRBV4-2 and TRBJ2-7; D remains unclear. Germline values: CDR1 LGHNA, CDR2 YNFKEQ. The CDR3 has 15 amino acids. The ends were cut back, 2 bases at V and 3 bases at J, with 14 bases in the middle.

This sequence joins TRBV7-6 and TRBJ2-3, with D tentatively TRBD2 (6 bases). CDR1 and CDR2 from the germline V gene are SGHVS and FNYEAQ. Trimming removed 5 bases from V and 2 bases from J, with 14 bases in between. CDR3 length: 15 amino acids. The CDR3 nucleotides read TGTGCCAGCAGCCCCGGTGGCGGGGCCACAGATACGCAGTATTTT. This encodes CASSPGGGATDTQYF.

The CDR3 nucleotides are TGCGCCAGCAGCCAGCAGGGAACTGGGTCCAACAATGAGCAGTTCTTC. Amino acids: CASSQQGTGSNNEQFF. The chain uses TRBV4-1 and TRBJ2-1; weak D call: TRBD1 (5 bases). Trimming took 3 bases from V and 5 from J, leaving 17 bases between them. The CDR3 length is 16 residues. Germline CDR1 reads MGHRA; CDR2 reads YSYEKL.

This clone occurred a few times. This chain connects TRBV14 to TRBJ2-1; no clear D gene. Trimming took off 4 bases at V and 0 bases at J, with 7 bases between the two ends. Germline V gene lookup returns CDR1 SGHDN and CDR2 FVKESK. The CDR3 extends over 14 amino acids. The DNA of the CDR3 is TGTGCCAGCAGCCTAGGACGCTCCTACAATGAGCAGTTCTTC. Translated, it gives CASSLGRSYNEQFF.

This clone was picked up one time. The rearrangement links TRBV2 to TRBJ1-3; weak D call: TRBD1 (6 bases). The V gene lost 2 bases and the J gene lost 4 bases, with 12 bases spanning the gap. Germline CDR1 and CDR2: SNHLY and FYNNEI. The CDR3 runs 15 residues. CDR3 sequence: CASSEQGQGGNTIYF. The CDR3 DNA is TGTGCCAGCAGTGAACAGGGCCAGGGGGGAAACACCATATATTTT.

This rearrangement joins TRBV27 to TRBJ2-7; D is perhaps TRBD1 (5 bases). The CDR3 extends over 15 amino acids. Germline CDR1 and CDR2: MNHEY and SMNVEV (reference sequence). Between the trimmed V and J ends, which lost 4 bases and 0 bases, there was a span of 13 bases. CDR3 protein: CASSYTPRGSYEQYF. As DNA, the CDR3 is TGTGCCAGCAGTTACACTCCAAGGGGCTCCTACGAGCAGTACTTC.

The chain links TRBV7-9 to TRBJ1-5; D is unresolved. The germline V gene has CDR1 SEHNR and CDR2 FQNEAQ (reference sequence). V lost 5 bases, J lost 0 bases, and 14 bases lay in between. CDR3 length: 16 amino acids. The CDR3 DNA follows: TGTGCCAGCAGCAAGACCTTGGGGTCTAGCAATCAGCCCCAGCATTTT. Translating it yields CASSKTLGSSNQPQHF.

The rearrangement uses TRBV18 and TRBJ2-7; D gene uncertain. The CDR3 sequence is 14 residues long. The germline V and J ends were trimmed by 6 bases and 2 bases, with 14 bases remaining between them. CDR1 and CDR2 (germline): KGHSH, LQKENI. Here the CDR3 reads CASSRTVNTYEQYF. CDR3 DNA: TGTGCCAGCTCGCGTACAGTAAACACCTACGAGCAGTACTTC.

The chain recombines TRBV5-6 with TRBJ1-1; D perhaps matches TRBD1 (5 bases). Trimming removed 2 bases from V and 8 bases from J, with 16 bases in between. The V gene's germline CDR1 is SGHDT and CDR2 YYEEEE. This CDR3 is 14 amino acids long. The CDR3 loop reads CASSFGVGVREAFF. As DNA, the CDR3 is TGTGCCAGCAGCTTCGGGGTAGGGGTCCGGGAAGCTTTCTTT. The full variable domain, completed using reference TRBV5-6 and TRBJ1-1, is DAGVTQSPTHLIKTRGQQVTLRCSPKSGHDTVSWYQQALGQGPQFIFQYYEEEERQRGNFPDRFSGHQFPNYSSELNVNALLLGDSALYLCASSFGVGVREAFFGQGTRLTVV.

The chain is built from TRBV28 and TRBJ1-2; D is unresolved. V lost 6 bases and J 5 bases, leaving 7 bases between the germline ends. CDR3 length: 11 amino acids. CDR1 MDHEN and CDR2 SYDVKM come from the germline V gene. The CDR3: CASREEYGYTF. In DNA form, the CDR3 reads TGTGCCAGCAGAGAGGAATATGGCTACACCTTC.